One sample yielded the 25 T cell receptor beta chains listed below, sequenced in a study of control samples from healthy donors and cancer patients. Assay: immunoSEQ multiplex PCR; the TCRdb copy retains only in-frame clones and omits some. The repertoire holds 170,000 or so clones, approximately 92% seen once, with over 1.1% in the top ten. Sequenced material: blood. These receptors came from a man aged 18 to 30 in good health.

V and J are TRBV24-1 and TRBJ1-4; weak D call: TRBD1 (6 bases). The CDR3 has 15 amino acids. V lost 4 bases and J lost 6, with 14 bases in between. CDR1 and CDR2 (germline): KGHDR, SFDVKD. CDR3 in DNA: TGTGCCACCAGTGACGTTAGGGCAGGGGATGAAAAACTGTTTTTT. Its translation: CATSDVRAGDEKLFF.

The chain uses TRBV11-2 and TRBJ2-6; 7 nucleotides match TRBD2. V dropped 5 bases and J dropped 2; count of bases not matched to a gene: 3. Germline CDR1 reads SGHAT; CDR2 reads FQNNGV. This CDR3 is built from 15 residues. Here the CDR3 reads CASSPGGTGANVLTF. The CDR3 region has the DNA TGTGCCAGCAGCCCCGGGGGGACTGGGGCCAACGTCCTGACTTTC.

The genes are TRBV5-1 and TRBJ1-1; 7 bases agree with TRBD1. The germline V gene encodes CDR1 SGHRS and CDR2 YFSETQ. Trimming took 3 bases from V and 1 from J; bases not matched to a gene: 6. This CDR3 spans 15 amino acids. The CDR3 region has the DNA TGCGCCAGCAGCTCGGACAGGACATCGAACACTGAAGCTTTCTTT. This encodes CASSSDRTSNTEAFF.

This sequence joins TRBV28 and TRBJ2-1; D not certain. The CDR3 extends over 12 amino acids. V gave up 6 bases and J gave up 8 bases, with 11 bases separating them. Germline CDR1 MDHEN, CDR2 SYDVKM. CDR3 nucleotide sequence: TGTGCCAGCAGCCTTCAACGGGATGAGCAGTTCTTC. This translates into CASSLQRDEQFF.

The chain carries TRBV4-1 and TRBJ1-2; 7 positions match TRBD1. The CDR3 spans 15 residues. Losses at the gene ends were 2 bases for V and 0 bases for J; bases not matched to a gene: 3. Germline CDR1 and CDR2: MGHRA and YSYEKL. The CDR3 coding sequence is TGCGCCAGCAGCCAACTGGACAGGACTAACTATGGCTACACCTTC. It is translated as CASSQLDRTNYGYTF.

Only one count was recorded for this clone. V and J are TRBV19 and TRBJ1-5, with 9 nucleotides matching TRBD1. CDR1 and CDR2 (germline): LNHDA, SQIVND (reference sequence). V shed 2 bases, J shed 2 bases, and the junction held 10 bases outside the gene matches. The CDR3 contains 18 residues. Written as DNA, the CDR3 is TGTGCCAGTAGTATACGACCTGGGACAGGGAAAGGCAATCAGCCCCAGCATTTT. Translated, it gives CASSIRPGTGKGNQPQHF.

The V call is TRBV7-3, the J call TRBJ2-5; D unclear. Trimming pared 5 bases from V and 0 bases from J, leaving 13 bases between. The CDR3 is made up of 15 amino acids. Looked up from germline, CDR1 is SGHTA and CDR2 is FQGTGA. The CDR3 nucleotides are TGTGCCAGCAGCCCGCAAGGGCAAAACCAAGAGACCCAGTACTTC. This translates into CASSPQGQNQETQYF. The full variable domain, completed using reference TRBV7-3 and TRBJ2-5, is GAGVSQTPSNKVTEKGKYVELRCDPISGHTALYWYRQSLGQGPEFLIYFQGTGAADDSGLPNDRFFAVRPEGSVSTLKIQRTERGDSAVYLCASSPQGQNQETQYFGPGTRLLVL.

This chain connects TRBV24-1 to TRBJ2-7; the D is unclear. The CDR3 runs 12 residues. Between the trimmed V and J ends, which lost 5 bases and 4 bases, there was a span of 8 bases. The germline gives CDR1 KGHDR, CDR2 SFDVKD. The CDR3: CATSASGYEQYF. Here the CDR3 DNA reads TGTGCCACCAGTGCGTCTGGATACGAGCAGTACTTC.

The chain combines TRBV3-1 (or the pseudogene TRBV3-2) with TRBJ2-7; 8 bases align to TRBD2. This CDR3 comprises 14 residues. V was clipped by 1 base and J by 7 bases; unmatched bases: 6. CDR1 is LGHDT, CDR2 YNNKEL, per germline (reference sequence). The CDR3 reads CASSQGHSGVEQYF. CDR3 in DNA: TGTGCCAGCAGCCAAGGCCATAGCGGGGTAGAGCAGTACTTC.

The rearrangement joins TRBV11-1 to TRBJ1-1, with 10 bases fitting TRBD1. CDR3 length: 15 residues. CDR1 is SGHAT and CDR2 is FQDESV in the germline V gene (reference sequence). The junction had 4 bases not matched to a gene; V was cut back by 5 bases and J by 1 base. The DNA of the CDR3 is TGTGCCAGCAGCGCGGGACAGGGGCGGAACACTGAAGCTTTCTTT. As protein: CASSAGQGRNTEAFF.

In its sample, this clone was seen a few times. The chain couples TRBV7-8 to TRBJ2-3, with 9 bases aligning to TRBD1. The CDR3 is made up of 14 amino acids. Germline V gene sequence: CDR1 SGHVS, CDR2 FQNEAQ. V shed 4 bases, J shed 5 bases, and the junction held 4 bases outside the gene matches. The CDR3 region is CASSSTGGVDTQYF. The CDR3 bases are TGTGCCAGCAGCTCGACAGGGGGAGTAGATACGCAGTATTTT.

The V and J genes are TRBV28 and TRBJ1-5; D is perhaps TRBD1 (6 bases). The CDR3 consists of 17 residues. The germline V gene has CDR1 MDHEN and CDR2 SYDVKM. V lost 8 bases and J 9 bases, leaving 29 bases between the germline ends. The CDR3 DNA sequence: TGTGCCAGCCTAATAGGGGCCAGGGGAATAGGGACGGGGCCCCAGCATTTT. Translated, it gives CASLIGARGIGTGPQHF. Full variable domain (outside the CDR3, taken from reference TRBV28 and TRBJ1-5): DVKVTQSSRYLVKRTGEKVFLECVQDMDHENMFWYRQDPGLGLRLIYFSYDVKMKEKGDIPEGYSVSREKKERFSLILESASTNQTSMYLCASLIGARGIGTGPQHFGDGTRLSIL.

The rearrangement links TRBV5-1 to TRBJ1-6; perhaps TRBD1 as D (5 bases). The CDR3 is 15 amino acids. Germline loops: CDR1 SGHRS, CDR2 YFSETQ. The V end lost 3 bases, the J end lost 7 bases, and 14 bases lay between the germline ends. CDR3 in amino acids: CASSSLGGWNSPLHF. CDR3 DNA: TGCGCCAGCAGCTCTCTTGGGGGGTGGAATTCACCCCTCCACTTT.

The gene calls are TRBV15 and TRBJ2-4; tentative D call: TRBD1 (6 bases). V lost 0 bases to trimming and J lost 4 bases, with 10 bases between them. This CDR3 comprises 15 residues. The V gene's germline CDR1 is LNHNV and CDR2 YYDKDF (reference sequence). The CDR3 reads CATSREAGVKNIQYF. CDR3 nucleotide sequence: TGTGCCACCAGCAGAGAGGCAGGGGTGAAAAACATTCAGTACTTC. The whole variable domain, remainder taken from reference TRBV15 and TRBJ2-4, is DAMVIQNPRYQVTQFGKPVTLSCSQTLNHNVMYWYQQKSSQAPKLLFHYYDKDFNNEADTPDNFQSRRPNTSFCFLDIRSPGLGDTAMYLCATSREAGVKNIQYFGAGTRLSVL.

The rearrangement uses TRBV6-5 and TRBJ2-5; 8 bases agree with TRBD2. Germline trimming cut 7 bases from V and 0 bases from J; bases unmatched to any gene: 4. The CDR3 extends over 14 amino acids. CDR1 is MNHEY and CDR2 is SVGAGI in the germline V gene. CDR3 sequence (DNA): TGTGCCAGCACAAAGCGGGGGTACCAAGAGACCCAGTACTTC. It encodes CASTKRGYQETQYF.

This clone was observed a single time. The chain employs TRBV3-1 (or the pseudogene TRBV3-2) and TRBJ2-5, with D possibly called TRBD1 or TRBD2 (5 bases each). The CDR3 runs 17 residues. V was pared by 3 bases and J by 5 bases, with 22 bases between. CDR1 is LGHDT, CDR2 YNNKEL, per germline (reference sequence). The CDR3 region has the DNA TGTGCCAGCAGCCAGCCGACGGCCTTAGGGACGATGGAGACCCAGTACTTC. Its protein is CASSQPTALGTMETQYF.

This chain joins TRBV3-1 (or the pseudogene TRBV3-2) and TRBJ2-5, with D tentatively TRBD1 (5 bases). Trimming removed 0 bases at V and 2 bases at J, with 7 bases between. CDR1 and CDR2 (germline): LGHDT, YNNKEL (reference sequence). The CDR3 runs 14 residues. CDR3 sequence: CASSQDRQQETQYF. CDR3 DNA: TGTGCCAGCAGCCAAGATCGACAGCAAGAGACCCAGTACTTC.

This sequence joins TRBV3-1 (or the pseudogene TRBV3-2) and TRBJ1-4, with D maybe TRBD1 (6 bases). Germline V gene data show CDR1 as LGHDT and CDR2 as YNNKEL (reference sequence). The CDR3 loop spans 15 amino acids. V gave up 4 bases and J gave up 3 bases, with 12 bases separating them. The CDR3 nucleotides are TGTGCCAGCAGCCGACGGGAGGGGGCTAATGAAAAACTGTTTTTT. This translates into CASSRREGANEKLFF.

The chain joins TRBV19 to TRBJ1-2, with D possibly TRBD1 on 5 matching bases. The CDR3 is 14 residues long. Germline values: CDR1 LNHDA, CDR2 SQIVND (reference sequence). V shed 5 bases and J shed 5 bases, with 15 bases lying between them. The CDR3 DNA follows: TGTGCCAGTAGTGCCTCCCGGGGCCTTTATGGCTACACCTTC. Translation gives CASSASRGLYGYTF.

As for this clone: The sample has other DNA sequences that encode this CDR3 too. The chain recombines TRBV18 with TRBJ1-1; 7 nucleotides line up with TRBD1. The CDR3 is made up of 15 amino acids. CDR1 is KGHSH and CDR2 is LQKENI in the germline V gene. The V gene end was trimmed by 3 bases and the J gene end by 6 bases; junction bases not matched to a gene: 10. CDR3 sequence: CASSPVTGASAEAFF. Written as DNA, the CDR3 is TGTGCCAGCTCACCCGTTACAGGGGCCAGCGCTGAAGCTTTCTTT.

As regards this clone: Other DNA variants within this sample encode the same CDR3. Here the CDR3 reads CASSFGLLQETQYF. For the CDR3, the DNA is TGCGCCAGCAGCTTCGGACTACTACAAGAGACCCAGTACTTC. V is TRBV5-1 and J is TRBJ2-5, with a possible D match to TRBD2 (6 bases). Germline loops: CDR1 SGHRS, CDR2 YFSETQ. CDR3 length: 14 amino acids. Trimming shortened V by 2 bases and J by 2 bases, and 10 bases separated the two germline ends. Complete variable domain (other parts from reference TRBV5-1 and TRBJ2-5): KAGVTQTPRYLIKTRGQQVTLSCSPISGHRSVSWYQQTPGQGLQFLFEYFSETQRNKGNFPGRFSGRQFSNSRSEMNVSTLELGDSALYLCASSFGLLQETQYFGPGTRLLVL.

This chain uses TRBV2 with TRBJ1-6; 7 bases agree with TRBD1. Germline loops: CDR1 SNHLY, CDR2 FYNNEI. The CDR3 extends over 16 amino acids. V shed 3 bases, J shed 7 bases, and the junction held 9 bases outside the gene matches. The CDR3 DNA reads TGTGCCAGCAGTGAGGTCGTGACAGGGCCCAATTCACCCCTCCACTTT. It encodes CASSEVVTGPNSPLHF. Drawing the rest from reference TRBV2 and TRBJ1-6, the complete variable domain is EPEVTQTPSHQVTQMGQEVILRCVPISNHLYFYWYRQILGQKVEFLVSFYNNEISEKSEIFDDQFSVERPDGSNFTLKIRSTKLEDSAMYFCASSEVVTGPNSPLHFGNGTRLTVT.

CDR3 region: CASSYSTRNNSPLHF. CDR3 nucleotide sequence: TGTGCCAGCAGTTACTCGACCAGAAATAATTCACCCCTCCACTTT. The chain recombines TRBV6-5 with TRBJ1-6, with unresolved D. CDR1 is MNHEY, CDR2 SVGAGI, per germline. V gave up 0 bases and J gave up 5 bases, with 8 bases separating them. The CDR3 has 15 amino acids.

This rearrangement joins TRBV19 to TRBJ1-4; D unclear. The CDR3 covers 12 residues. V was cut by 6 bases and J by 6 bases, with 8 bases left in between. The germline CDR1 and CDR2 sequences are LNHDA and SQIVND (reference sequence). The CDR3 sequence: CASSLADEKLFF. DNA for the CDR3: TGTGCCAGTAGCCTGGCGGATGAAAAACTGTTTTTT.

The V call is TRBV9, the J call TRBJ1-2, with D maybe TRBD1 (5 bases). Per the germline V gene, CDR1 is SGDLS and CDR2 is YYNGEE. The CDR3 has 12 amino acids. Trimming took 4 bases from V and 8 from J, leaving 12 bases between them. CDR3 coding DNA: TGTGCCAGCAGCCCCCGCGGGACGGGCTACACCTTC. This gives the protein CASSPRGTGYTF.